The source of this TCR beta chain is a study of cytomegalovirus exposure and HLA in healthy donors listed by TCRdb under 2017. For context, the study as a whole: According to a later analysis, one platform produced both the 110 or so validation repertoires and the 670 or so repertoires of the first cohort. High-throughput TCR immunosequencing, statistical association of individual TCRs with disease status, and machine learning were combined to predict cytomegalovirus infection status. The study aimed to test whether cataloging public T cell receptors could reveal signatures of past pathogen exposure. A separate validation cohort of over a hundred different subjects was used in addition to the 666-subject first cohort.

Separate from the roughly 630-subject first cohort, the validation cohort of 90 to 150 subjects was the group to which the donors belonged. Study-wide conclusions, independent of this receptor: A total of 150 to 200 TCR beta chains were listed by the study as associated with cytomegalovirus. Most TCR sequences were seen in very few donors, while some public TCRs were found in many individuals. Three of the identified cytomegalovirus-associated TCR beta chains were confirmed in vitro to be specific for cytomegalovirus antigens. The validation cohort had no HLA typing available for a later analysis, so co-occurrence within that cohort was assessed over all 110 or so repertoires. The classifier was reported to diagnose cytomegalovirus status with high specificity and sensitivity in both the original cohort and the validation cohort. The authors suggested that the approach could potentially be generalized to other disease states and immunological phenotypes. Subsequent analysis determined that TCRs grouped into clusters in the first cohort also showed a tendency toward co-occurrence across the 120 or so validation repertoires, and about 94% of cluster scores exceeded 0.

On this clone itself: What antigen it recognizes has not been identified. No much larger clonotype is one base removed from it; base qualities were not supplied.

Receptors were amplified or captured by the immunoSEQ multiplex PCR assay. The study's own analysis went as follows. A statistical classification framework was built for diagnosing cytomegalovirus status from the catalog of TCR beta chain sequences. In TCRdb, the immuneACCESS table is reduced to in-frame sequences with V and J assigned. These tables do not hold every clone; where another copy was compared, an unresolved V gene accounts for under half, and the others remain unexplained. V and J calls and clone size come straight from that table; D and trimming were deduced from the DNA. In this sample the table shows 200,000 to 300,000 clones, roughly 87% of which occur a single time. The ten most abundant clones make up approximately 3% of the sample. In the germline V gene, CDR1 corresponds to SGHVS and CDR2 to FQNEAQ. V loses 5 bases at its end and J loses 1 base; junction bases beyond the gene matches: 13. The CDR3 runs 19 residues from the cysteine to the phenylalanine. The entry retains the CDR3 DNA only, 57 bases that are in frame from base 1.

The sequenced material came from PBMCs. This receptor was identified in a woman aged 25 to 45 in good health and CMV-seronegative. The chain links TRBV7-8 with TRBJ2-7, and 14 bases in between align with TRBD2. The bases read TGTGCCAGCAGCAAACCGGGACTAGCGGGAGCAGCCCCTTCCTACGAGCAGTACTTC. This codes for CASSKPGLAGAAPSYEQYF.